This T cell receptor (beta chain) originates from a study of blood T cells in healthy people across ages (dated by TCRdb to between 2014 and 2017). About the study as a whole: In model experiments, roughly one uniquely barcoded TCR beta cDNA molecule per two T cells was captured by template switching. Four age groups were formed from the donors: young (average around 15 years), middle-aged (approximately 40), aged (approximately 60) and long-lived (about 80). The study analyzed two additional independent replicas of 1 million unique cDNA reads from the same blood draw for two donors, one aged 18 to 29 and one aged 80 or older. To avoid experimental bias, donors of different ages were distributed randomly across sequencing lanes. To track age-related changes in TCR beta repertoire diversity, the study relied on deep sequencing normalized with unique cDNA molecular identifiers. Study-wide findings and limitations: The CMV infection status of donors was not known, potentially confounding age-related changes in expanded clonotypes. Bulk unsorted PBMC profiling prevented conclusive comparison of naive and antigen-experienced compartments. Observed TCR beta diversity per million T cells fell roughly linearly with age, and a significant reduction was already apparent by age around 40. The long-lived group showed more naive CD4+ T cells, fewer expanded clones and increased TCR diversity than the aged group, suggesting age selection. Estimates of total diversity based on one million sequenced T cells were regarded as lower bounds and as underestimates. Observed TCR beta diversity correlated strongly with the percentage of naive T cells measured by flow cytometry.

Donors were under 40 systemically healthy Caucasian individuals from Russia aged roughly 6 to 90 years. Each donor gave about 9.8 milliliters of peripheral blood, drawn into EDTA-treated Vacutainer tubes. Ficoll-Paque density-gradient centrifugation was used to isolate PBMCs, with at least 7 million per sample. Trizol reagent was used to extract total RNA from the PBMCs, yielding at least 5 micrograms per sample. Naive CD45RAhigh/CD27high T cell percentages were measured by flow cytometry on a PBMC aliquot from every donor. This clonotype was detected only a few times. Its antigen target is currently unknown. No per-base quality is available; no much larger clone lies one base away. For this chain, trimming is 6 bases at the V end and 11 bases at the J end, and the number of junction bases without a gene match is 11. From the cysteine up to the phenylalanine, the CDR3 has a length of 14 residues. Left in the record is the CDR3 DNA by itself, 42 bases read in frame from the first base. From a lookup of the germline V gene, CDR1 and CDR2 are MDHEN and SYDVKM.

The library was produced with 5' RACE. A second roughly 7 to 11 cycle PCR used a sample-barcoded 5' primer and a J-beta primer mix. A template-switch 5' adaptor carrying 12 random nucleotides introduced a unique molecular identifier onto each TCR beta cDNA molecule. At least 2.5 million CDR3-containing paired-end reads were obtained from each sample. The Mint cDNA synthesis kit, primed by a TRBC-specific oligonucleotide, was used to synthesize first-strand cDNA from all RNA. Following uracil-DNA glycosylase treatment, a first 18-cycle PCR with universal primers M1SS and BC2_uni_R was performed on all cDNA. Per the original workflow: For normalization, 1 million high-quality reads were randomly selected from each sample, with every read carrying a distinct molecular identifier. Reads with shared molecular identifiers were discarded instead of being binned into consensus sequences. MiTCR, with a Q25 quality threshold and the strictest error-elimination algorithm, was used for CDR3 identification, clonotype clustering and error correction. A nonparametric unseen species model using Euler transformation provided a lower-bound estimate of total TCR beta diversity. TCRdb reran the public reads through fastp at Q25 and MiXCR, keeping productive beta chains. Each CDR3 protein gets just one entry, which takes the most common genes and DNA from the rows behind it. In this record, the V and J calls reflect TCRdb's handling and not the investigators' own analysis. This sample lists over 1,500,000 distinct CDR3 sequences; approximately 40% were detected once. The ten top clones hold roughly 23% of the sample.

The receptor chain draws on TRBV28 and TRBJ2-5; 11 bases in between match TRBD2. This clonotype was sampled from a human donor in good health. Specimen: blood. The sequenced DNA is TGTGCCAGCAGCGACCTAGCGGGGGGTTTAGGGCAGTACTTC. This sequence encodes CASSDLAGGLGQYF.